Sequencing of this T cell receptor beta chain was carried out in a study of shared clonotypes between healthy human individuals. All the donors were Caucasian adults who lived in Nashville, Tennessee. The repertoire was sequenced with immunoSEQ multiplex PCR; TCRdb's copy has only in-frame clones and lacks some. The sample contains over 400,000 clones, roughly 80% of which appear only once. This CDR3 contains 15 residues. V lost 5 bases and J 0 bases, leaving 13 bases between the germline ends. Germline V gene data show CDR1 as SGHTA and CDR2 as FQGNSA. The V gene is TRBV7-2, the J gene TRBJ2-5, with D unresolved. The sequence came from a woman aged 35 to 49 in good health. Some clones in this sample may be carry-over from other donors' samples. Sequencing was carried out using PBMCs. CDR3 bases: TGTGCCAGCAGCACCTGGACCGAGTACCAAGAGACCCAGTACTTC. This translates into CASSTWTEYQETQYF.